This T cell receptor (beta chain) appears in the sequencing data of a study of CD8 T cells in ankylosing spondylitis. Whole-study results and caveats: Reactive arthritis synovial fluid and blood were previously reported to contain some motif variants. Clones linked to disease, bearing a CD8+ phenotype, were relatively rare in peripheral blood. Significantly higher representation of disease-linked clones was reported for matched ankylosing spondylitis synovial fluid.

Making the TCR beta libraries involved quantitative 5'-RACE with molecular barcodes. Each CDR3 protein gets one entry after TCRdb re-called the 5' RACE reads with MiXCR. The sample lists around 300,000 distinct CDR3 sequences, 20% to 25% seen once, with roughly 3.6% in the top ten. This clonotype was counted at least ten times. As yet, its antigen is unknown. This CDR3 comprises 16 residues. V lost 0 bases to trimming and J lost 0 bases, with 12 bases between them. The source material was blood, either unsorted or a sorted T cell fraction (not recorded which). This receptor was obtained from a female donor with ankylosing spondylitis or in good health (not recorded which). This rearrangement joins TRBV12-3 or TRBV12-4 to TRBJ2-7, with D maybe TRBD2 (6 bases). The chain's CDR3 is CASSLAGGVSSYEQYF. CDR3 bases: TGTGCCAGCAGTTTAGCCGGCGGGGTCAGCTCCTACGAGCAGTACTTC.